This T cell receptor beta chain is drawn from a study of blood T cell repertoires in COVID-19 (dated by TCRdb to 2020 to 2022). Describing the broader study: The collaborator samples originated in the United States, Italy and Spain and spanned the acute and convalescent phases of COVID-19. The samples were drawn from the first 160 participants of the ongoing ImmuneRACE study and from 1,254 subjects provided by 6 global collaborators. Where available, HLA class I and class II types were obtained from metadata supplied by the sample provider rather than from assay-based typing. The repertoires were released in a freely available public database meant as a resource for research on the immune response to SARS-CoV-2. The dataset comprised deeply sampled blood TCRbeta repertoires from subjects exposed to, actively infected with, or recovered from COVID-19. The sample metadata nearly always contained a de-identified subject ID, COVID-19 status, age in years and sex. The prospective study material was composed of cDNA or gDNA derived from T cells, B-cell-depleted T cells, or PBMCs. Beyond this particular receptor, the publication reports: The quantity of clinical and demographic metadata differed by source and by participant and was supplied without curation.

Of note for this clone: This receptor's antigen is unknown. There are no base qualities to consult, and no much larger clone falls within one base.

Whole blood was collected in K2EDTA tubes by collaborating institutions according to the institutions' own protocols. For TCRbeta analysis, collaborators shipped samples in one of three forms: frozen whole blood, isolated PBMCs, or DNA extracted from either of those sample types. TCRbeta CDR3 regions were amplified from genomic DNA by means of the immunoSEQ Assay, a bias-controlled multiplex PCR. The published analysis was carried out like this. Nucleated cell counts per sample were estimated from amplification of reference gene primers within the assay. To quantify the absolute abundance of each unique TCRbeta CDR3 rearrangement, sequence reads were collapsed and filtered. Productive Simpson clonality was computed per sample as the square root of Simpson's diversity index over productive rearrangements. TCRdb provides this immuneACCESS table in a form limited to in-frame rearrangements. Some clones are lacking; in checked studies, under half of them reflect an unresolved V gene, and why the rest are absent is not known. V and J calls and clone size are those listed in that table; D and trimming were worked out from the DNA. The sample records 84,000 or so clones, just under 85% of which are singletons. Roughly 10% of the sample is in the top ten clones.

V and J are trimmed by 11 bases and 6 bases, and the gene matches miss 16 bases of the junction. From the cysteine up to the phenylalanine, the CDR3 has a length of 15 residues. CDR3 DNA only is kept here, 45 bases in frame from base 1. The CDR1 and CDR2 encoded by the germline V gene are MRHNA and SNTAGT. Material for sequencing was peripheral blood. This TCR was sampled from a woman between 65 and 79 years old with active or convalescent COVID-19. The rearrangement combines TRBV6-4 with TRBJ2-1; TRBD1 agrees with 7 junctional bases. The bases read TGTGCCTCAGCTACCCAATCGACAGGGACCAATGAGCAGTTCTTC. Its coded protein is CASATQSTGTNEQFF.